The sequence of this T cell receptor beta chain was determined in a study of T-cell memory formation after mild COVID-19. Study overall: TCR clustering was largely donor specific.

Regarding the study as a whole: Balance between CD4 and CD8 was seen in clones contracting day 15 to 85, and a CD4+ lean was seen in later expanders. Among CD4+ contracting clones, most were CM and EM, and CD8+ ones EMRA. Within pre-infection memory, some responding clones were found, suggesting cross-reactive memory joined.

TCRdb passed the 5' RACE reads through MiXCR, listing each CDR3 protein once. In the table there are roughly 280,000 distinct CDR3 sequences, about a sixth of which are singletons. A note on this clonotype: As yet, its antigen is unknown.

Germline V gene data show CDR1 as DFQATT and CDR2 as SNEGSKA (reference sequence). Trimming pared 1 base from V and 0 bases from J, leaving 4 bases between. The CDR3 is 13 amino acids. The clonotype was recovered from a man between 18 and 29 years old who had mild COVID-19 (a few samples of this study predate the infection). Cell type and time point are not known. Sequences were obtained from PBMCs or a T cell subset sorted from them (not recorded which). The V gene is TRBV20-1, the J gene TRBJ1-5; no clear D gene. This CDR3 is CSARANSNQPQHF. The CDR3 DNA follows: TGCAGTGCTAGAGCTAATAGCAATCAGCCCCAGCATTTT.